Listed here are 26 T cell receptor beta chains from one sample, sequenced in a study of cytomegalovirus exposure and HLA in healthy donors. With 60 Vbeta and 13 Jbeta primers, the PCR was carried out. Here immunoSEQ multiplex PCR was the method, and the copy in TCRdb shows in-frame clones only, minus some. This sample has 55,000 to 75,000 clones, with approximately 77% found just once. The specimen was PBMCs. These receptors were collected from a woman aged 25 to 39 in good health and CMV-seropositive.

This chain joins TRBV7-6 and TRBJ2-7; 10 bases are a match to TRBD2. Per germline, CDR1 SGHVS and CDR2 FNYEAQ. With V trimmed by 5 bases and J by 4 bases, 8 bases remained unmatched. The CDR3 length is 15 residues. The CDR3 DNA is TGTGCCAGCAGCCTCTCCTGGACTAGCGGTTACGAGCAGTACTTC. Its translation is CASSLSWTSGYEQYF. The entire variable domain, with the rest obtained from reference TRBV7-6 and TRBJ2-7, is as follows: GAGVSQSPRYKVTKRGQDVALRCDPISGHVSLYWYRQALGQGPEFLTYFNYEAQQDKSGLPNDRFSAERPEGSISTLTIQRTEQRDSAMYRCASSLSWTSGYEQYFGPGTRLTVT.

In this sample, this clone turned up once. The junction shows a germline mismatch at one end, possibly a read error. Written as DNA, the CDR3 is TGCGCCAGCGGGACAGGACTCTCGATTAACTATGGCTCCACCTTC. Residues: CASGTGLSINYGSTF. The chain is built from TRBV5-1 and TRBJ1-2; 8 bases are shared with TRBD1. In germline, CDR1 is SGHRS, CDR2 YFSETQ. The CDR3 has 15 amino acids.

This chain connects TRBV28 to TRBJ1-1, with D tentatively TRBD1 (5 bases). Germline assignment: CDR1 MDHEN and CDR2 SYDVKM. Trimming cost V 7 bases and J 5 bases, with 17 bases left between them. CDR3 length equals 14 residues. CDR3 coding DNA: TGTGCCAGCACCGCCCGCCCGGGGGGTACTGAAGCTTTCTTT. Its protein is CASTARPGGTEAFF.

There are a few counts of this clone. The chain employs TRBV6-5 and TRBJ2-7; 8 nucleotides agree with TRBD1. The germline V gene encodes CDR1 MNHEY and CDR2 SVGAGI. The CDR3 is 13 amino acids. V was clipped by 6 bases and J by 4 bases; unmatched bases: 5. This CDR3 reads CASSMNRGYEQYF. In DNA form, the CDR3 reads TGTGCCAGCAGCATGAACAGGGGGTACGAGCAGTACTTC.

J is TRBJ1-1 and V is TRBV28, with 7 bases fitting TRBD1. CDR1 is MDHEN, CDR2 SYDVKM, per germline. J lost 0 bases, V lost 6 bases, and 4 bases had no gene match. This CDR3 spans 14 amino acids. CDR3 nucleotide sequence: TGTGCCAGCAGCAGGGGGAGCATGAACACTGAAGCTTTCTTT. The encoded protein is CASSRGSMNTEAFF.

This clone was found once. The chain joins TRBV19 to TRBJ2-3; tentative D call: TRBD2 (6 bases). Per the germline V gene, CDR1 is LNHDA and CDR2 is SQIVND (reference sequence). The CDR3 has 15 amino acids. V lost 3 bases and J lost 1, with 11 bases in between. This CDR3 reads CASSISGEGTDTQYF. The CDR3 coding sequence is TGTGCCAGTAGTATCTCGGGGGAGGGCACAGATACGCAGTATTTT.

The chain is built from TRBV6-5 and TRBJ2-5; TRBD1 might be the D (6 bases). The last part of the DNA fits TRBJ2-7 better; the J call may be wrong. In germline, CDR1 is MNHEY, CDR2 SVGAGI. The CDR3 length is 13 residues. The CDR3 nucleotides read TGTGCCAGCAGTTTGGGGGCGCATGGCGAGCAGTACTTC. It is translated as CASSLGAHGEQYF.

This clone was counted only a few times. The chain is built from TRBV30 and TRBJ1-1; D is uncertain. The V end lost 0 bases, the J end lost 3 bases, and 11 bases lay between the germline ends. Germline values: CDR1 GTSNPN, CDR2 SVGIG (reference sequence). The CDR3 covers 14 residues. As DNA, the CDR3 is TGTGCCTGGAGTGTACGTGAGATGGACACTGAAGCTTTCTTT. Translating gives CAWSVREMDTEAFF. The entire variable domain, with the rest obtained from reference TRBV30 and TRBJ1-1, is as follows: SQTIHQWPATLVQPVGSPLSLECTVEGTSNPNLYWYRQAAGRGLQLLFYSVGIGQISSEVPQNLSASRPQDRQFILSSKKLLLSDSGFYLCAWSVREMDTEAFFGQGTRLTVV.

The chain is built from TRBV27 and TRBJ1-5; 8 bases are shared with TRBD1. The CDR3 totals 15 residues. The germline gives CDR1 MNHEY, CDR2 SMNVEV (reference sequence). V gave up 6 bases and J gave up 2 bases; unmatched junction bases: 6. This CDR3 is CASRTGDGGNQPQHF. The DNA for the CDR3 is TGTGCCAGCAGGACAGGGGATGGTGGCAATCAGCCCCAGCATTTT.

The rearrangement links TRBV27 to TRBJ2-7, with D perhaps matching TRBD2 (6 bases). Germline V gives CDR1 MNHEY, CDR2 SMNVEV (reference sequence). V was trimmed by 6 bases and J by 2 bases, leaving 11 bases between them. The CDR3 has 13 amino acids. The CDR3 nucleotides are TGTGCCAGCAGGCCAGCGGGCACCTACGAGCAGTACTTC. This codes for CASRPAGTYEQYF.

This clone was observed once. Here the CDR3 reads CASSSLALSTYNEQFF. The CDR3 DNA reads as TGTGCCAGCAGTTCACTAGCCCTAAGCACCTACAATGAGCAGTTCTTC. The rearrangement uses TRBV28 and TRBJ2-1; possible D gene TRBD2, 6 bases. Germline V gene lookup returns CDR1 MDHEN and CDR2 SYDVKM. Trimming removed 4 bases from V and 2 bases from J, with 15 bases in between. This CDR3 has 16 residues.

In its sample, this clone was seen a few times. V gene TRBV6-5 combines with J gene TRBJ1-3; possible D gene TRBD1, 6 bases. Trimming took 4 bases from V and 0 from J, leaving 13 bases between them. The CDR3 contains 16 residues. Germline CDR1 reads MNHEY; CDR2 reads SVGAGI. CDR3 in DNA: TGTGCCAGCAGTTTAGGGACATCGAGCTCTGGAAACACCATATATTTT. Translation gives CASSLGTSSSGNTIYF.

This chain joins TRBV13 and TRBJ1-1, with TRBD1 matching over 8 bases. CDR1 PRHDT and CDR2 FYEKMQ come from the germline V gene (reference sequence). The CDR3 length is 14 residues. Trimming took 7 bases from V and 4 from J; bases not matched to a gene: 8. The CDR3 DNA reads as TGTGCCAGCAATGTCAGGGGGCTGGGCACTGAAGCTTTCTTT. It encodes CASNVRGLGTEAFF.

A remark on this clone: Other DNA sequences in this specimen translate into the identical CDR3. The chain links TRBV27 to TRBJ2-7, with TRBD1 matching 7 bases. This CDR3 has 14 residues. Germline CDR1 is MNHEY and CDR2 is SMNVEV (reference sequence). V lost 3 bases and J lost 0; bases outside the gene matches: 2. The CDR3 sequence is CASSLDRTSYEQYF. The CDR3 nucleotides read TGTGCCAGCAGTTTGGACAGGACCTCCTACGAGCAGTACTTC.

This clone was picked up a small number of times. The gene calls are TRBV10-3 and TRBJ2-1; D is ambiguous. The CDR3 is made up of 11 amino acids. Germline lookup yields CDR1 ENHRY and CDR2 SYGVKD. The V gene lost 6 bases and the J gene lost 8 bases, with 8 bases spanning the gap. The CDR3 coding sequence is TGTGCCATCAGCCAACTCGATGAGCAGTTCTTC. Protein sequence: CAISQLDEQFF.

The gene calls are TRBV7-9 and TRBJ1-4; TRBD1 might be the D (5 bases). CDR3 size: 16 residues. V gave up 4 bases and J gave up 5 bases, with 17 bases separating them. The germline gives CDR1 SEHNR, CDR2 FQNEAQ (reference sequence). The CDR3 sequence: CASSYRGGLNNEKLFF. The CDR3 region has the DNA TGTGCCAGCAGCTACCGGGGGGGTCTAAACAATGAAAAACTGTTTTTT.

The chain combines TRBV19 with TRBJ2-3, with D unclear. The CDR3 has 16 amino acids. Germline CDR1 and CDR2: LNHDA and SQIVND (reference sequence). Trimming pared 1 base from V and 3 bases from J, leaving 14 bases between. CDR3 amino acids: CASSIGSRISTDTQYF. The CDR3 nucleotides are TGTGCCAGTAGTATAGGGTCGCGGATTTCGACAGATACGCAGTATTTT. Full variable domain (outside the CDR3, taken from reference TRBV19 and TRBJ2-3): DGGITQSPKYLFRKEGQNVTLSCEQNLNHDAMYWYRQDPGQGLRLIYYSQIVNDFQKGDIAEGYSVSREKKESFPLTVTSAQKNPTAFYLCASSIGSRISTDTQYFGPGTRLTVL.

The chain recombines TRBV11-2 with TRBJ2-4; the match to TRBD2 covers 9 bases. The CDR3 contains 16 residues. In germline, CDR1 is SGHAT, CDR2 FQNNGV. The V segment lost 6 bases and the J segment 4 bases; nucleotides outside the gene matches: 10. Here the CDR3 DNA reads TGTGCCAGCAGTACAGACCTAGCGGGAACTAAAAACATTCAGTACTTC. Protein product: CASSTDLAGTKNIQYF.

The chain combines TRBV4-1 with TRBJ2-7; 9 nucleotides line up with TRBD1. Germline trimming cut 1 base from V and 2 bases from J; bases unmatched to any gene: 9. Germline lookup yields CDR1 MGHRA and CDR2 YSYEKL. The CDR3 spans 17 residues. The chain's CDR3 is CASSQGIPGQGTYEQYF. The DNA for the CDR3 is TGCGCCAGCAGCCAAGGCATACCGGGACAGGGAACCTACGAGCAGTACTTC.

About this clone: At one end, the junction sequence differs from germline, possibly due to a read error. The chain links TRBV6-4 to TRBJ2-6; TRBD1 aligns across 7 bases. The CDR3 totals 16 residues. CDR1 MRHNA and CDR2 SNTAGT come from the germline V gene. The CDR3 here is CASSQTGSSEANVLTF. CDR3 nucleotides: TGTGCCAGCAGTCAGACAGGGAGCTCTGAGGCCAACGTCCTGACTTTC.

This sequence joins TRBV5-4 and TRBJ2-7; 10 nucleotides line up with TRBD1. The germline CDR1 and CDR2 sequences are SGHNT and YYREEE (reference sequence). Trimming at V came to 5 bases and at J to 5 bases, leaving 10 bases not matched to a gene. The length of the CDR3 is 15 residues. The CDR3 reads CASRQTGGSVDEQYF. The CDR3 DNA reads as TGTGCCAGCAGACAGACAGGGGGCAGCGTGGACGAGCAGTACTTC.

The chain joins TRBV6-5 to TRBJ1-4; TRBD1 might be the D (6 bases). The CDR3 spans 14 residues. Germline V gene lookup returns CDR1 MNHEY and CDR2 SVGAGI. Trimming removed 0 bases from V and 7 bases from J, with 9 bases in between. This CDR3 reads CASSYSGGGEKLFF. The CDR3 DNA sequence: TGTGCCAGCAGTTACTCGGGAGGGGGTGAAAAACTGTTTTTT.

V is TRBV4-2 and J is TRBJ2-3, with TRBD2 matching over 8 bases. The CDR3 extends over 16 amino acids. J was trimmed by 0 bases and V by 0 bases; bases with no gene match: 2. Germline assignment: CDR1 LGHNA and CDR2 YNFKEQ. This CDR3 reads CASSQDASGSTDTQYF. The DNA for the CDR3 is TGTGCCAGCAGCCAAGATGCTAGCGGGAGCACAGATACGCAGTATTTT.

The rearrangement uses TRBV15 and TRBJ1-1; the match to TRBD1 covers 8 bases. Germline V gene lookup returns CDR1 LNHNV and CDR2 YYDKDF (reference sequence). The J segment lost 6 bases and the V segment lost 5 bases, leaving 5 bases of the junction unmatched. This CDR3 has 13 residues. CDR3 bases: TGTGCCACCAGCTTAACAGGGGGGGCTGAAGCTTTCTTT. Encoded protein: CATSLTGGAEAFF.

The V call is TRBV7-8, the J call TRBJ1-5; a possible D gene is TRBD1 (6 bases). The V end was cut by 2 bases, the J end by 0 bases, with 23 bases between. Looked up from germline, CDR1 is SGHVS and CDR2 is FQNEAQ. The CDR3 has 20 residues. CDR3 sequence reads: CASSLSPGVTGSYSNQPQHF. CDR3 nucleotides: TGTGCCAGCAGCTTATCCCCCGGGGTGACAGGTTCTTATAGCAATCAGCCCCAGCATTTT. Full variable domain (missing parts from reference TRBV7-8 and TRBJ1-5): GAGVSQSPRYKVAKRGQDVALRCDPISGHVSLFWYQQALGQGPEFLTYFQNEAQLDKSGLPSDRFFAERPEGSVSTLKIQRTQQEDSAVYLCASSLSPGVTGSYSNQPQHFGDGTRLSIL.

The V gene is TRBV7-2, the J gene TRBJ2-2; 7 positions match TRBD1. The CDR3 is 18 residues long. The trim removed 7 bases at V and 3 bases at J, leaving 17 bases unmatched. Germline values: CDR1 SGHTA, CDR2 FQGNSA. The CDR3 nucleotides are TGTGCCAGCACCGAGACAGGGAGATCCTTAAGGGACACCGGGGAGCTGTTTTTT. Residues: CASTETGRSLRDTGELFF.